This T cell receptor (beta chain) was profiled in a study of blood T cell repertoires in COVID-19. Study in general: Acute and convalescent COVID-19 samples came from the United States, Italy and Spain. T cells, B-cell-depleted T cells, or PBMCs provided the cDNA or gDNA that served as material.

Per the authors' pipeline: For nucleated cells, counts were estimated from reference gene primer amplification. Clones were read by immunoSEQ multiplex PCR, and TCRdb kept only the in-frame ones, dropping some. V, J and clone size reflect that table, while D and trimming were determined from the DNA. The table records 67,000 or so clones, roughly four fifths of them present only once. The clonotype comes from a woman in her 70s with acute or convalescent COVID-19. The sample consisted of peripheral blood.

Here the CDR3 DNA reads TGTGCCAGCAGCCGGCGGGAGGGCCTATCCTACGAGCAGTACTTC. This encodes CASSRREGLSYEQYF. The chain recombines TRBV6-5 with TRBJ2-7; 9 positions agree with TRBD2. With V trimmed by 6 bases and J by 1 base, 7 bases remained unmatched. Germline values: CDR1 MNHEY, CDR2 SVGAGI. This CDR3 spans 15 amino acids.